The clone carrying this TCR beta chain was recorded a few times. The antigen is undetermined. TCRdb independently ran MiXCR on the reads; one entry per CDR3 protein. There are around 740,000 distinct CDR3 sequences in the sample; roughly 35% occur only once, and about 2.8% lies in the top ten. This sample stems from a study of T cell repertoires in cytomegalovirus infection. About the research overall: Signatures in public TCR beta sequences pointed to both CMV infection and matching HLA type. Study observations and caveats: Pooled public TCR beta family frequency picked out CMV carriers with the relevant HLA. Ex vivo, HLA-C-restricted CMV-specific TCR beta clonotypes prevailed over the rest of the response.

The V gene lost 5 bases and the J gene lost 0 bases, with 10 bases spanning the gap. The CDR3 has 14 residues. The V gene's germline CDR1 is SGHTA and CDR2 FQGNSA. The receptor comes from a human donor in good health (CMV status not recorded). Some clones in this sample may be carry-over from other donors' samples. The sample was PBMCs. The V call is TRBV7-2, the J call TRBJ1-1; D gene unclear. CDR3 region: CASSPPPVNTEAFF. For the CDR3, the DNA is TGTGCCAGCAGCCCCCCCCCCGTGAACACTGAAGCTTTCTTT.